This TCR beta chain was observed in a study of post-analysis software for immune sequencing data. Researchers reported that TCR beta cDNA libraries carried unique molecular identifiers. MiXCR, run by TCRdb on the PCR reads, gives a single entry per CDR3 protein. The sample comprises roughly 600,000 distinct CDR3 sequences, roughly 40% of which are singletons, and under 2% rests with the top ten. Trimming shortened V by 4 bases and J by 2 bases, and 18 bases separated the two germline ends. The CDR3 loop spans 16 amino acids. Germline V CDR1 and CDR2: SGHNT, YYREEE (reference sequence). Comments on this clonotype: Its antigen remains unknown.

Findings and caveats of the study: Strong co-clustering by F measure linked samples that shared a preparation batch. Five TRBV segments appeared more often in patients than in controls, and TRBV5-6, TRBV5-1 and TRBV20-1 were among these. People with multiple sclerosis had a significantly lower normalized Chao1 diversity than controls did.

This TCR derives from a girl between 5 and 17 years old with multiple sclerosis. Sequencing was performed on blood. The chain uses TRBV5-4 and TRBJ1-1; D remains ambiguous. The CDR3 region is CASSLLGTELNTEAFF. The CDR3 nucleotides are TGTGCCAGCAGCCTACTAGGAACAGAACTAAACACTGAAGCTTTCTTT.